This is a list of T cell receptor beta chains from one sample in a study of T-cell reconstitution after alpha-beta-depleted transplantation in children. One entry per CDR3 protein results from TCRdb running MiXCR on the PCR reads. The data hold 540,000 or so distinct CDR3 sequences, with under 25% observed a single time. The sample was PBMCs, mostly from graft donor cells, taken 360 days after TCRalphabeta/CD19-depleted stem cell transplant. The receptors were gathered from a boy under three years old who had a stem cell transplant for acute myeloid leukemia, so the T cells may come from the graft donor. CDR3s include the opening cysteine and the closing phenylalanine or tryptophan. Each record gives: J gene, clone size, V gene, D gene, CDR3 protein, CDR3 DNA. A D gene is named only where the DNA matches it firmly. The size of a clone is reported for some rows only, either as once, few or many, or as a class for expanded clones.

TRBJ1-3 | . | TRBV15 | . | CATSRKVSSGNTIYF | TGTGCCACCAGCAGAAAAGTATCCTCTGGAAACACCATATATTTT
TRBJ1-2 | . | TRBV20-1 | . | CSANRGGANYGYTF | TGCAGTGCTAATCGCGGGGGCGCTAACTATGGCTACACCTTC
TRBJ1-2 | . | TRBV12-3/TRBV12-4 | TRBD1 | CASSQTGDWYGYTF | TGTGCCAGCAGCCAAACAGGGGACTGGTACGGCTACACCTTC
TRBJ2-1 | many | TRBV5-6 | TRBD2 | CASSLATGRGGGNEQFF | TGTGCCAGCAGCTTGGCGACTGGGCGGGGGGGTGGTAATGAGCAGTTCTTC
TRBJ1-1 | few | TRBV10-3 | TRBD1 | CAISGQGSGTEAFF | TGTGCCATCAGTGGACAGGGTAGCGGGACTGAAGCTTTCTTT
TRBJ2-1 | . | TRBV6-1 | . | CASRPGARSYNEQFF | TGTGCCAGCCGACCAGGGGCACGCTCCTACAATGAGCAGTTCTTC
TRBJ2-3 | many | TRBV7-9 | TRBD1 | CASSTGTGNVADTQYF | TGTGCCAGCAGCACCGGGACAGGGAATGTCGCAGATACGCAGTATTTT
TRBJ2-2 | . | TRBV4-2 | TRBD2 | CASSQGAARGSAGELFF | TGTGCCAGCAGCCAAGGAGCTGCGCGGGGGTCGGCCGGGGAGCTGTTTTTT
TRBJ2-5 | few | TRBV12-3/TRBV12-4 | TRBD1 | CASSLYRGEETQYF | TGTGCCAGCAGTCTCTACAGGGGGGAAGAGACCCAGTACTTC
TRBJ2-6 | many | TRBV4-2 | . | CASSQAMGGRLGANVLTF | TGTGCCAGCAGCCAAGCGATGGGCGGAAGGCTTGGGGCCAACGTCCTGACTTTC
TRBJ1-6 | many | TRBV28 | . | CASSFHPVGGRNSPLHF | TGTGCCAGCAGTTTCCACCCGGTAGGGGGGCGAAATTCACCCCTCCACTTT
TRBJ1-5 | . | TRBV20-1 | . | CSAKGGLNQPQHF | TGCAGTGCTAAAGGCGGACTTAATCAGCCCCAGCATTTT
TRBJ1-6 | . | TRBV6-5 | . | CASSPPRRGLRNSPLHF | TGTGCCAGCAGCCCCCCCCGGCGGGGTTTGAGGAATTCACCCCTCCACTTT
TRBJ1-5 | . | TRBV6-2/TRBV6-3 | . | CASSSGAGVGQPQHF | TGTGCCAGCAGCTCGGGGGCCGGGGTCGGGCAGCCCCAGCATTTT
TRBJ2-5 | . | TRBV7-2 | TRBD1 | CASSSRRSGTASETQYF | TGTGCCAGCAGCTCGCGGCGCTCCGGGACAGCTTCCGAGACCCAGTACTTC
TRBJ1-1 | many | TRBV29-1 | TRBD1 | CSVQYRGHRNTEAFF | TGCAGCGTTCAGTACAGGGGGCACAGGAACACTGAAGCTTTCTTT
TRBJ1-1 | few | TRBV18 | . | CASSPRTPNTEAFF | TGTGCCAGCTCACCACGGACACCGAACACTGAAGCTTTCTTT
TRBJ2-5 | many | TRBV18 | . | CASSPQGTQETQYF | TGTGCCAGCTCACCACAGGGGACCCAAGAGACCCAGTACTTC
TRBJ2-3 | . | TRBV12-3/TRBV12-4 | . | CASTDPGLRQYF | TGTGCCAGCACCGACCCCGGACTCAGGCAGTATTTT
TRBJ1-1 | many | TRBV18 | . | CASSPPGNTEAFF | TGTGCCAGCTCACCACCGGGGAACACTGAAGCTTTCTTT
TRBJ2-3 | many | TRBV7-9 | TRBD1 | CASSSDRVGSTDTQYF | TGTGCCAGCAGCTCCGACAGGGTTGGATCCACAGATACGCAGTATTTT
TRBJ2-1 | many | TRBV29-1 | . | CSGLRGGEDNEQFF | TGCAGCGGGTTAAGGGGGGGAGAAGACAATGAGCAGTTCTTC
TRBJ1-6 | . | TRBV6-1 | . | CASRQPYNSPLHF | TGTGCCAGCAGACAGCCTTATAATTCACCCCTCCACTTT
TRBJ2-5 | few | TRBV29-1 | . | CSVGGGQFQETQYF | TGCAGCGTTGGGGGGGGACAATTCCAAGAGACCCAGTACTTC
TRBJ1-1 | many | TRBV29-1 | . | CSVEDSSTNSPEAFF | TGCAGCGTTGAAGACTCATCGACCAACAGCCCCGAAGCTTTCTTT
TRBJ1-2 | few | TRBV29-1 | . | CSVVGGLNPGYTF | TGCAGCGTTGTGGGGGGACTCAACCCCGGCTACACCTTC
TRBJ2-3 | . | TRBV28 | TRBD2 | CASSFRLAGGPSTDTQYF | TGTGCCAGCAGTTTCCGACTAGCGGGGGGACCCAGCACAGATACGCAGTATTTT
TRBJ2-2 | many | TRBV4-3 | TRBD1 | CASSQGDRPPTGELFF | TGCGCCAGCAGCCAAGGGGACAGGCCCCCCACCGGGGAGCTGTTTTTT
TRBJ1-4 | . | TRBV4-3 | . | CASSRKVAPINEKLFF | TGCGCCAGCAGCCGAAAAGTGGCTCCAATTAATGAAAAACTGTTTTTT
TRBJ2-5 | . | TRBV6-2/TRBV6-3 | . | CASSYPKSRIGQPPQETQYF | TGTGCCAGCAGTTACCCGAAGAGTCGGATCGGTCAGCCACCCCAGGAGACCCAGTACTTC
TRBJ2-3 | many | TRBV29-1 | TRBD1 | CSVEGTGERTDTQYF | TGCAGCGTTGAAGGAACAGGGGAACGCACAGATACGCAGTATTTT
TRBJ2-7 | few | TRBV6-2/TRBV6-3 | TRBD2 | CASSPTSGAWDYEQYF | TGTGCCAGCAGTCCAACTAGCGGGGCCTGGGACTACGAGCAGTACTTC
TRBJ1-6 | few | TRBV5-1 | . | CASSLDGTANSPLHF | TGCGCCAGCAGCTTGGACGGGACGGCCAATTCACCCCTCCACTTT
TRBJ2-3 | . | TRBV2 | . | CASNVNSDTQYF | TGTGCCAGCAACGTGAATTCGGATACGCAGTATTTT
TRBJ2-5 | few | TRBV13 | . | CASTTRTGWPETQYF | TGTGCCAGCACCACTAGGACGGGATGGCCAGAGACCCAGTACTTC
TRBJ1-2 | . | TRBV7-2 | . | CASSEIQIDIDGYTF | TGTGCCAGCAGCGAAATACAGATAGATATCGATGGCTACACCTTC
TRBJ2-1 | few | TRBV5-6 | TRBD2 | CASSSLAGGGHEQFF | TGTGCCAGCAGCTCACTAGCGGGGGGAGGACATGAGCAGTTCTTC
TRBJ2-5 | . | TRBV20-1 | . | CSARVSAPIQETQYF | TGCAGTGCTAGAGTGTCGGCGCCTATCCAAGAGACCCAGTACTTC
TRBJ2-5 | . | TRBV20-1 | TRBD1 | CSASRGLRETQYF | TGCAGTGCGTCAAGGGGGCTACGAGAGACCCAGTACTTC
TRBJ2-6 | few | TRBV5-6 | . | CASSWVDGYSRSGANVLTF | TGTGCCAGCAGCTGGGTCGATGGTTACAGTCGCTCTGGGGCCAACGTCCTGACTTTC
TRBJ2-2 | many | TRBV6-2/TRBV6-3 | TRBD2 | CASRDIGRRTGELFF | TGTGCCAGCAGAGATATCGGGAGGCGCACCGGGGAGCTGTTTTTT
TRBJ1-6 | . | TRBV25-1 | TRBD1 | CASNGQGAPNSPLHF | TGTGCCAGCAACGGACAGGGGGCGCCTAATTCACCCCTCCACTTT
TRBJ2-5 | few | TRBV6-2/TRBV6-3 | . | CASSYSIRNQETQYF | TGTGCCAGCAGTTACTCGATTAGGAACCAAGAGACCCAGTACTTC
TRBJ2-1 | . | TRBV24-1 | TRBD1 | CATSDWRTGNEQFF | TGTGCCACCAGTGATTGGAGGACAGGTAATGAGCAGTTCTTC
TRBJ2-1 | . | TRBV27 | . | CASSTTQDASYNEQFF | TGTGCCAGCAGTACAACTCAGGACGCCTCCTACAATGAGCAGTTCTTC